This TCR beta chain was profiled in a study of blood T cell repertoires in COVID-19. Study-level background: Whether acute or convalescent, the COVID-19 samples came from the United States, Italy and Spain. Sources were T cells, B-cell-depleted T cells, or PBMCs; the material itself was cDNA or gDNA.

Authors' methods: Nucleated cell number was recorded as an estimate derived from reference gene primer amplification. Using immunoSEQ multiplex PCR, the repertoire was profiled, and TCRdb retains in-frame clones only, with some absent. That table gives V, J and clone size, and the DNA gave D and trimming. Counted here are 240,000 or so clones, roughly 91% occurring once; the ten biggest clones make up more than 0.95%. Germline V gene lookup returns CDR1 SGHDT and CDR2 YYEEEE. Trimming pared 0 bases from V and 3 bases from J, leaving 7 bases between. This CDR3 contains 13 residues. The chain combines TRBV5-6 with TRBJ2-7; possible D gene TRBD2, 6 bases. Sequencing used peripheral blood. The origin of this receptor is a middle-aged woman who had recovered from COVID-19. The CDR3: CASSLVGGYEQYF. DNA of the CDR3: TGTGCCAGCAGCTTGGTGGGGGGCTACGAGCAGTACTTC.